These 24 T cell receptor beta chains share one sample of origin, sequenced in a study of cytomegalovirus exposure and HLA in healthy donors. The PCR used 60 Vbeta and 13 Jbeta primers. Libraries were prepared by immunoSEQ multiplex PCR; TCRdb keeps only in-frame clonotypes and omits some of them. The sample consists of some 150,000 clones, 80% of them appearing once. Sequencing was carried out using PBMCs. These receptors originate from a man in his thirties or forties in good health and CMV-seronegative.

The chain joins TRBV5-8 to TRBJ2-5; maybe TRBD1 (6 bases). Germline V gene sequence: CDR1 SGHTS, CDR2 YDEGEE. This CDR3 contains 16 residues. Trimming took off 0 bases at V and 1 base at J, with 13 bases between the two ends. In DNA, the CDR3 is TGTGCCAGCAGCTTGGAAGGGGACACTTTCCAAGAGACCCAGTACTTC. Translated: CASSLEGDTFQETQYF.

About this clone itself: One end of the junction fails to match germline, which may point to a read error. The rearrangement joins TRBV28 to TRBJ2-1, with 10 bases matching TRBD2. The CDR3 loop spans 17 amino acids. Germline V gives CDR1 MDHEN, CDR2 SYDVKM. The CDR3 bases are TGTGCCAGCAGATCTATTACAGGGTTGCCTAGCGGGAGAGGGTGGCTCTTC. Residues: CASRSITGLPSGRGWLF.

The CDR3 DNA reads TGTGCCAGCAGCGTAGGGGTCTCGATGTTGGGACACGGGAACTATGGCTACACCTTC. Amino acid sequence: CASSVGVSMLGHGNYGYTF. The chain recombines TRBV9 with TRBJ1-2, with D possibly TRBD1 on 6 matching bases. This CDR3 region has 19 residues. Trimming cost V 0 bases and J 2 bases, with 23 bases left between them. CDR1 SGDLS and CDR2 YYNGEE come from the germline V gene.

This clone was found once. This sequence joins TRBV2 and TRBJ2-1; D possibly corresponds to TRBD2 (6 bases). This CDR3 comprises 15 residues. Germline V gene sequence: CDR1 SNHLY, CDR2 FYNNEI. Trimming removed 6 bases at V and 4 bases at J, with 16 bases between. This CDR3 is CASREGRSPYNEQFF. Written as DNA, the CDR3 is TGTGCCAGCAGGGAGGGGCGGAGTCCATACAATGAGCAGTTCTTC.

About this clone itself: A read error may produce the germline difference seen at one junction end. The J gene is TRBJ1-1, the V gene TRBV4-2; 7 bases align to TRBD1. Germline CDR1 LGHNA, CDR2 YNFKEQ. This CDR3 is built from 15 residues. The DNA for the CDR3 is TGTGCCAGCAGCCATGAACAGGGGATGAACCCTGAAGCTTTCTTT. This codes for CASSHEQGMNPEAFF.

The V and J genes are TRBV5-1 and TRBJ2-1; 8 bases fit TRBD2. CDR1 SGHRS and CDR2 YFSETQ come from the germline V gene. This CDR3 comprises 15 residues. V lost 5 bases to trimming and J lost 6 bases; unmatched junction nucleotides: 10. CDR3 bases: TGCGCCAGCAGTTCCGTGGCGGGGGGCCCCAATGAGCAGTTCTTC. Translating gives CASSSVAGGPNEQFF.

The rearrangement links TRBV5-1 to TRBJ2-3; tentatively, D is TRBD2 (6 bases). V was cut by 3 bases and J by 0 bases, with 11 bases left in between. The CDR3 extends over 15 amino acids. The germline gives CDR1 SGHRS, CDR2 YFSETQ. The CDR3, as DNA: TGCGCCAGCAGCTCGGGACTTCCCAGCACAGATACGCAGTATTTT. As protein: CASSSGLPSTDTQYF.

V usage is TRBV4-1 and J usage is TRBJ2-7, with D possibly matching TRBD1 (6 bases). This CDR3 region has 15 residues. Germline V gene sequence: CDR1 MGHRA, CDR2 YSYEKL. V lost 4 bases and J lost 2, with 15 bases in between. CDR3 sequence (DNA): TGCGCCAGCAGCCTCGGGACAAGAAATACCTACGAGCAGTACTTC. Translation gives CASSLGTRNTYEQYF.

The rearrangement joins TRBV30 to TRBJ2-3; 7 nucleotides align to TRBD2. The germline gives CDR1 GTSNPN, CDR2 SVGIG (reference sequence). The length of the CDR3 is 16 residues. V shed 3 bases, J shed 0 bases, and the junction held 9 bases outside the gene matches. CDR3 sequence: CAWRPFSGGSTDTQYF. The CDR3 DNA follows: TGTGCCTGGAGGCCTTTCTCGGGAGGTAGCACAGATACGCAGTATTTT.

The rearrangement links TRBV28 to TRBJ2-3; D is ambiguous. The CDR3 is made up of 15 amino acids. Trimming cost V 6 bases and J 2 bases, with 15 bases left between them. Looked up from germline, CDR1 is MDHEN and CDR2 is SYDVKM. The CDR3 coding sequence is TGTGCCAGCAGCGCCCGGGTCTCTACCACAGATACGCAGTATTTT. It translates to CASSARVSTTDTQYF.

The rearrangement uses TRBV6-5 and TRBJ2-5; perhaps TRBD2 as D (6 bases). The germline CDR1 and CDR2 sequences are MNHEY and SVGAGI. Trimming stripped 1 base from V and 4 bases from J, with 10 bases between. CDR3 length equals 14 residues. CDR3 sequence reads: CASSYFQAGETQYF. CDR3 DNA: TGTGCCAGCAGTTACTTTCAAGCGGGAGAGACCCAGTACTTC.

The chain uses TRBV28 and TRBJ1-2; the D gene is possibly TRBD1 (5 bases). CDR1 is MDHEN, CDR2 SYDVKM, per germline. The CDR3 is 15 residues long. V dropped 2 bases and J dropped 7 bases, with 17 bases sitting between them. CDR3 bases: TGTGCCAGCAGTTTACCACGCGGAGGGGACCGTGGCTACACCTTC. This sequence encodes CASSLPRGGDRGYTF.

The chain employs TRBV5-1 and TRBJ2-3; 8 bases align to TRBD2. The CDR3 covers 15 residues. V was pared by 0 bases and J by 3 bases, with 3 bases of the junction left unmatched. Per germline, CDR1 SGHRS and CDR2 YFSETQ. The CDR3 bases are TGCGCCAGCAGCTTGGCAAGCGGGAGTACAGATACGCAGTATTTT. Amino acid sequence: CASSLASGSTDTQYF.

The J gene is TRBJ2-2, the V gene TRBV5-1, with 7 positions matching TRBD1. CDR1 is SGHRS, CDR2 YFSETQ, per germline. V was clipped by 1 base and J by 4 bases; unmatched bases: 7. The CDR3 has 16 amino acids. The DNA for the CDR3 is TGCGCCAGCAGCTTGTCAGGGGGAGTGAGCACCGGGGAGCTGTTTTTT. Protein product: CASSLSGGVSTGELFF.

The chain recombines TRBV7-8 with TRBJ1-1, with 9 bases fitting TRBD1. The CDR3 covers 14 residues. The germline V gene has CDR1 SGHVS and CDR2 FQNEAQ. V lost 7 bases and J lost 3; bases outside the gene matches: 6. CDR3 amino acids: CASISRDRDTEAFF. CDR3 nucleotide sequence: TGTGCCAGCATCTCCCGGGACAGGGACACTGAAGCTTTCTTT.

A single count supports this clone. The chain uses TRBV19 and TRBJ2-1, with 8 bases fitting TRBD2. Germline V gene sequence: CDR1 LNHDA, CDR2 SQIVND (reference sequence). V lost 6 bases to trimming and J lost 5 bases; unmatched junction nucleotides: 3. The CDR3 contains 13 residues. The CDR3 sequence is CASSRTSNNEQFF. CDR3 nucleotide sequence: TGTGCCAGTAGCAGGACTAGCAACAATGAGCAGTTCTTC.

V is TRBV7-9 and J is TRBJ1-1; 7 bases line up with TRBD1. The CDR3 covers 14 residues. Looked up from germline, CDR1 is SEHNR and CDR2 is FQNEAQ (reference sequence). V shed 3 bases and J 4 bases; nucleotides not matched to a gene: 5. CDR3 coding DNA: TGTGCCAGCAGCTTGACAGGGTCTAGCACTGAAGCTTTCTTT. It encodes CASSLTGSSTEAFF.

This clone turned up a few times. This chain connects TRBV10-3 to TRBJ2-7; 9 positions match TRBD1. From germline, CDR1 is ENHRY and CDR2 SYGVKD. The CDR3 totals 15 residues. Trimming took 3 bases from V and 5 from J; bases not matched to a gene: 8. Here the CDR3 DNA reads TGTGCCATCAGTGAAACACAGGGGGCGCAGAACGAGCAGTACTTC. Its translation is CAISETQGAQNEQYF.

The chain has TRBV6-5 and TRBJ2-1; 8 bases match TRBD1. Germline V gene lookup returns CDR1 MNHEY and CDR2 SVGAGI. The CDR3 covers 14 residues. V was pared by 7 bases and J by 7 bases, with 9 bases of the junction left unmatched. In nucleotides, the CDR3 is TGTGCCAGCAAATTAGGACAGGGTAATAATGAGCAGTTCTTC. It specifies CASKLGQGNNEQFF.

V usage is TRBV5-6 and J usage is TRBJ1-1, with 8 bases aligning to TRBD1. The junction had 9 bases not matched to a gene; V was cut back by 2 bases and J by 6 bases. Looked up from germline, CDR1 is SGHDT and CDR2 is YYEEEE. CDR3 length: 15 residues. CDR3 sequence reads: CASSFRQGALAEAFF. CDR3 nucleotide sequence: TGTGCCAGCAGCTTCCGGCAGGGGGCTTTGGCTGAAGCTTTCTTT.

V and J are TRBV14 and TRBJ2-7, with D maybe TRBD1 (5 bases). V lost 0 bases and J lost 3, with 12 bases in between. There are 15 residues in the CDR3. Looked up from germline, CDR1 is SGHDN and CDR2 is FVKESK. The CDR3 here is CASSQDLLRGYEQYF. The CDR3, as DNA: TGTGCCAGCAGCCAAGATCTCTTAAGGGGCTACGAGCAGTACTTC.

V is TRBV7-2 and J is TRBJ1-3; perhaps TRBD1 as D (6 bases). The length of the CDR3 is 17 residues. Germline CDR1 is SGHTA and CDR2 is FQGNSA. V was clipped by 1 base and J by 3 bases, with 16 bases between them. CDR3 amino acids: CASSLEGGASGGNTIYF. The CDR3 nucleotides read TGTGCCAGCAGCTTAGAGGGGGGGGCGTCTGGTGGAAACACCATATATTTT.

The chain employs TRBV5-1 and TRBJ2-7, with 13 bases that match TRBD2. There are 16 residues in the CDR3. V was clipped by 4 bases and J by 4 bases; unmatched bases: 8. Germline assignment: CDR1 SGHRS and CDR2 YFSETQ. CDR3 residues: CASSPKGGLAGYEQYF. The CDR3 nucleotides read TGCGCCAGCAGCCCCAAGGGGGGACTAGCGGGATACGAGCAGTACTTC. The full variable domain, rest sourced from reference TRBV5-1 and TRBJ2-7, is KAGVTQTPRYLIKTRGQQVTLSCSPISGHRSVSWYQQTPGQGLQFLFEYFSETQRNKGNFPGRFSGRQFSNSRSEMNVSTLELGDSALYLCASSPKGGLAGYEQYFGPGTRLTVT.

The V and J genes are TRBV6-1 and TRBJ2-5; a possible D gene is TRBD1 (5 bases). The V end lost 4 bases, the J end lost 5 bases, and 20 bases lay between the germline ends. The CDR3 runs to 16 residues. CDR1 and CDR2 from the germline V gene are MNHNS and SASEGT. This CDR3 is CASSGMGQGKGETQYF. The CDR3 nucleotides are TGTGCCAGCAGTGGGATGGGCCAGGGCAAGGGTGAGACCCAGTACTTC.